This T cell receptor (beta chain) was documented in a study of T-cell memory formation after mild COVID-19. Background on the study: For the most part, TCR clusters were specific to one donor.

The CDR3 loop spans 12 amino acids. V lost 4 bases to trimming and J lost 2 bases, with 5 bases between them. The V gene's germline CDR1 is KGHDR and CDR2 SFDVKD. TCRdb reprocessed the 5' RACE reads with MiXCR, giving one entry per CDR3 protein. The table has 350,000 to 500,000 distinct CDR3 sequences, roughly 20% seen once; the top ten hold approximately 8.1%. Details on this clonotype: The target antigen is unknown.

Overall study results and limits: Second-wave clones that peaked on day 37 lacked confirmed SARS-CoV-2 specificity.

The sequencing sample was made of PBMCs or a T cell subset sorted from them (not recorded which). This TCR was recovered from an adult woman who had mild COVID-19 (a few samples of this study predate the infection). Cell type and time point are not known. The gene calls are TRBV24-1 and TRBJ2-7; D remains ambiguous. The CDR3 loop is CATSDYTYEQYF. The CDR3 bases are TGTGCCACCAGTGACTACACCTACGAGCAGTACTTC.